Listed below are T cell receptor beta chains from one sample, sequenced in a study of blood T cell dynamics during melanoma immunotherapy. The method was immunoSEQ multiplex PCR; TCRdb's version includes in-frame clones alone and lacks a portion of them. In the table there are 4,000 to 4,500 clones, around four fifths of which are singletons. This specimen consisted of blood, obtained from a patient treated with checkpoint blockade. The origin of the receptors is a human donor with melanoma. Each CDR3 is given with its conserved first and last residue. Each record gives: CDR3 DNA, CDR3 protein, V gene, clone size, D gene, J gene. A D gene is named only where the DNA matches it firmly. Size values are once, few and many counts, or a class for expanded clones, and some rows have none.

CDR3nt: TGTGCCAGCAGCTGGGACAGCGCACCCTCTTACTATGGCTACACCTTC; CDR3aa: CASSWDSAPSYYGYTF; v_gene: TRBV11-2; abundance: NA; d_gene: TRBD1; j_gene: TRBJ1-2
CDR3nt: TGCGCCAGCAGAGGCCAGCCTGGAAACACCATATATTTT; CDR3aa: CASRGQPGNTIYF; v_gene: TRBV4-3; abundance: NA; d_gene: NA; j_gene: TRBJ1-3
CDR3nt: TGCAGCGTTGAAGACAGGGGGTTGGATACGCAGTATTTT; CDR3aa: CSVEDRGLDTQYF; v_gene: TRBV29-1; abundance: NA; d_gene: TRBD1; j_gene: TRBJ2-3
CDR3nt: TGTGCCTGGAGTGTGTGGGGACAGCCGGGGGATGGCTACACCTTC; CDR3aa: CAWSVWGQPGDGYTF; v_gene: TRBV30; abundance: NA; d_gene: TRBD1; j_gene: TRBJ1-2
CDR3nt: TGTGCCAGCAGCCCACGGACAGGGTATAGAGGGGAGCAGTACTTC; CDR3aa: CASSPRTGYRGEQYF; v_gene: TRBV7-9; abundance: NA; d_gene: TRBD1; j_gene: TRBJ2-7
CDR3nt: TGTGCCAGCAGCCCCCGGACAGTCAATTCACCCCTCCACTTT; CDR3aa: CASSPRTVNSPLHF; v_gene: TRBV7-8; abundance: NA; d_gene: NA; j_gene: TRBJ1-6
CDR3nt: TGCGCCAGCAGCCCCCTGACAGGGAGGGATGGCTACACCTTC; CDR3aa: CASSPLTGRDGYTF; v_gene: TRBV5-1; abundance: NA; d_gene: TRBD1; j_gene: TRBJ1-2
CDR3nt: TGTGCCAGTAGTACCTCCCTCGACAGGGGGTCCTACGAGCAGTACTTC; CDR3aa: CASSTSLDRGSYEQYF; v_gene: TRBV19; abundance: NA; d_gene: TRBD1; j_gene: TRBJ2-7
CDR3nt: TGTGCCAGCTCACCACGAGAGGGTCGGAACCTTATTGGCTACACCTTC; CDR3aa: CASSPREGRNLIGYTF; v_gene: TRBV18; abundance: few; d_gene: NA; j_gene: TRBJ1-2
CDR3nt: TGTGCCAGCAGCAAAGCGAAAGGGGGCTACAATCAGCCCCAGCATTTT; CDR3aa: CASSKAKGGYNQPQHF; v_gene: TRBV21-1; abundance: NA; d_gene: NA; j_gene: TRBJ1-5
CDR3nt: TGTGCCAGCAGACCGGGGGACTATGGCTACACCTTC; CDR3aa: CASRPGDYGYTF; v_gene: TRBV7-2; abundance: NA; d_gene: NA; j_gene: TRBJ1-2
CDR3nt: TGTGCCATCGGGCTAGCGGGTGTAAATGAGCAGTTCTTC; CDR3aa: CAIGLAGVNEQFF; v_gene: TRBV10-3; abundance: NA; d_gene: TRBD2; j_gene: TRBJ2-1
CDR3nt: TGTGCCAGCAGCTTTTGGGCCTCTGGGGCCAACGTCCTGACTTTC; CDR3aa: CASSFWASGANVLTF; v_gene: TRBV5-8; abundance: NA; d_gene: NA; j_gene: TRBJ2-6
CDR3nt: TGTGCCAGCAGTGCCGACGGGCCCAAAGCTTTCTTT; CDR3aa: CASSADGPKAFF; v_gene: TRBV2; abundance: once; d_gene: NA; j_gene: TRBJ1-1
CDR3nt: TGTGCCTGGAAGTGGCCTGGGGCCAACGTCCTGACTTTC; CDR3aa: CAWKWPGANVLTF; v_gene: TRBV30; abundance: NA; d_gene: NA; j_gene: TRBJ2-6
CDR3nt: TGTGCCAGCAGTTATAGACAGGAGCTGAACACTGAAGCTTTCTTT; CDR3aa: CASSYRQELNTEAFF; v_gene: TRBV6-5; abundance: NA; d_gene: NA; j_gene: TRBJ1-1
CDR3nt: TGTGCCTGGAGTAGATCCGTCTACGAGCAGTACTTC; CDR3aa: CAWSRSVYEQYF; v_gene: TRBV30; abundance: NA; d_gene: NA; j_gene: TRBJ2-7
CDR3nt: TGCGCCAGCAGCCAGGGTTTGGACATCGCTGAAGCTTTCTTT; CDR3aa: CASSQGLDIAEAFF; v_gene: TRBV4-3; abundance: NA; d_gene: NA; j_gene: TRBJ1-1
CDR3nt: TGCGCCAGCAGCCAAGAGTGGCGGACCTCCTACGAGCAGTACTTC; CDR3aa: CASSQEWRTSYEQYF; v_gene: TRBV4-3; abundance: few; d_gene: NA; j_gene: TRBJ2-7
CDR3nt: TGCGCCAGCAGCTTATCCACAGGGCCTAACTATGGCTACACCTTC; CDR3aa: CASSLSTGPNYGYTF; v_gene: TRBV5-1; abundance: NA; d_gene: NA; j_gene: TRBJ1-2
CDR3nt: TGTGCCAGTAGTATAGATCGGGACAGGAATCAGCCCCAGCATTTT; CDR3aa: CASSIDRDRNQPQHF; v_gene: TRBV19; abundance: NA; d_gene: TRBD1; j_gene: TRBJ1-5
CDR3nt: TGCGCCAGCAGCCGATGGGGGTTGCAAAATGAAAAACTGTTTTTT; CDR3aa: CASSRWGLQNEKLFF; v_gene: TRBV5-1; abundance: NA; d_gene: NA; j_gene: TRBJ1-4
CDR3nt: TGTGCCAGCAGTTACTCGTTTTGGGAGACCCAGTACTTC; CDR3aa: CASSYSFWETQYF; v_gene: TRBV6-6; abundance: NA; d_gene: NA; j_gene: TRBJ2-5
CDR3nt: TGTGCCAGCAGTTCTGGGGCCTTGGGGGACACTGAAGCTTTCTTT; CDR3aa: CASSSGALGDTEAFF; v_gene: TRBV28; abundance: NA; d_gene: NA; j_gene: TRBJ1-1
CDR3nt: TGTGCCACCAGCAGAGTAACAGGGGGCAATCAGCCCCAGCATTTT; CDR3aa: CATSRVTGGNQPQHF; v_gene: TRBV15; abundance: NA; d_gene: TRBD1; j_gene: TRBJ1-5
CDR3nt: TGTGCCTGGAGTGATAACAGGGCCGGGGGCACTGAAGCTTTCTTT; CDR3aa: CAWSDNRAGGTEAFF; v_gene: TRBV30; abundance: NA; d_gene: NA; j_gene: TRBJ1-1
CDR3nt: TGCGCCAGCAGCCTTACTAGCGGGGAAGGAGAGACCCAGTACTTC; CDR3aa: CASSLTSGEGETQYF; v_gene: TRBV5-1; abundance: NA; d_gene: TRBD2; j_gene: TRBJ2-5
CDR3nt: TGTGCCAGCAGCCTAGCCTACGAGCAGTACTTC; CDR3aa: CASSLAYEQYF; v_gene: TRBV5-5; abundance: NA; d_gene: NA; j_gene: TRBJ2-7
CDR3nt: TGTGCCAGCAGCAAGTCCAGGACAGGGAATCTCGAGCAGTACTTC; CDR3aa: CASSKSRTGNLEQYF; v_gene: TRBV5-4; abundance: few; d_gene: TRBD1; j_gene: TRBJ2-7
CDR3nt: TGTGCCAGCAGCTTGGGGACGGGGAATAGCAATCAGCCCCAGCATTTT; CDR3aa: CASSLGTGNSNQPQHF; v_gene: TRBV7-2; abundance: NA; d_gene: NA; j_gene: TRBJ1-5
CDR3nt: TGTGCCAGCAGCGCCGCAGGGAATCAGCCCCAGCATTTT; CDR3aa: CASSAAGNQPQHF; v_gene: TRBV27; abundance: once; d_gene: NA; j_gene: TRBJ1-5
CDR3nt: TGTGCCTGGAGTAGAGGGGATACCTACGAGCAGTACTTC; CDR3aa: CAWSRGDTYEQYF; v_gene: TRBV30; abundance: once; d_gene: NA; j_gene: TRBJ2-7
CDR3nt: TGCGCCAGCAGCGCGGACTTGAGCTCCTACAATGAGCAGTTCTTC; CDR3aa: CASSADLSSYNEQFF; v_gene: TRBV5-1; abundance: NA; d_gene: NA; j_gene: TRBJ2-1
CDR3nt: TGTGCCAGCAGCTTACAAGAATTCTATGGCTACACCTTC; CDR3aa: CASSLQEFYGYTF; v_gene: TRBV7-6; abundance: NA; d_gene: NA; j_gene: TRBJ1-2
CDR3nt: TGCAGTGCTAGAACGGACACTGAAGCTTTCTTT; CDR3aa: CSARTDTEAFF; v_gene: TRBV20-1; abundance: NA; d_gene: NA; j_gene: TRBJ1-1
CDR3nt: TGTGCCAGCAGTTACTCCGGACGATTCGGCGAGCAGTACTTC; CDR3aa: CASSYSGRFGEQYF; v_gene: TRBV6-5; abundance: NA; d_gene: NA; j_gene: TRBJ2-7
CDR3nt: TGTGCCAGCAGTTACTCGGAGGACTCTGGGGCCAACGTCCTGACTTTC; CDR3aa: CASSYSEDSGANVLTF; v_gene: TRBV6-5; abundance: once; d_gene: NA; j_gene: TRBJ2-6
CDR3nt: TGCGCCAGCAGTGTAGGGGGATCTTCCTACGAGCAGTACTTC; CDR3aa: CASSVGGSSYEQYF; v_gene: TRBV10-1; abundance: few; d_gene: NA; j_gene: TRBJ2-7
CDR3nt: TGTGCCAGCAGCTCGACCCCTTCCGAGCAGTACTTC; CDR3aa: CASSSTPSEQYF; v_gene: TRBV7-2; abundance: NA; d_gene: NA; j_gene: TRBJ2-7
CDR3nt: TGTGCCAGCAGCTTGGACAGGGATTATGGCTACACCTTC; CDR3aa: CASSLDRDYGYTF; v_gene: TRBV5-8; abundance: NA; d_gene: NA; j_gene: TRBJ1-2
CDR3nt: TGCGCCAGCAGCTCGGGACAGGGGGACGGGGGGCCCCAGCATTTT; CDR3aa: CASSSGQGDGGPQHF; v_gene: TRBV5-1; abundance: NA; d_gene: TRBD1; j_gene: TRBJ1-5
CDR3nt: TGTGCCAGCTCACCACGAAACGGGCCCTCCTACGAGCAGTACTTC; CDR3aa: CASSPRNGPSYEQYF; v_gene: TRBV18; abundance: NA; d_gene: NA; j_gene: TRBJ2-7
CDR3nt: TGTGCCAGCAGCTTTGGGTTTGCAACTAATGAAAAACTGTTTTTT; CDR3aa: CASSFGFATNEKLFF; v_gene: TRBV11-2; abundance: once; d_gene: NA; j_gene: TRBJ1-4
CDR3nt: TGTGCCAGCAGTGAAGACGGCTATCAGCCCCAGCATTTT; CDR3aa: CASSEDGYQPQHF; v_gene: TRBV25-1; abundance: few; d_gene: NA; j_gene: TRBJ1-5
CDR3nt: TGTGCCAGCAGTGTTGTGAACAATCAGCCCCAGCATTTT; CDR3aa: CASSVVNNQPQHF; v_gene: TRBV6-5; abundance: NA; d_gene: NA; j_gene: TRBJ1-5
CDR3nt: TGTGCCAGCAGCCAGACACCTTCGAACACTGAAGCTTTCTTT; CDR3aa: CASSQTPSNTEAFF; v_gene: TRBV6-5; abundance: NA; d_gene: NA; j_gene: TRBJ1-1
CDR3nt: TGCAGCTTCGGACAGGGCAGCACTGAAGCTTTCTTT; CDR3aa: CSFGQGSTEAFF; v_gene: TRBV29-1; abundance: NA; d_gene: TRBD1; j_gene: TRBJ1-1
CDR3nt: TGTGCCAGTAGTATGGCGGGGGGGAACACTGAAGCTTTCTTT; CDR3aa: CASSMAGGNTEAFF; v_gene: TRBV19; abundance: NA; d_gene: NA; j_gene: TRBJ1-1